This T cell receptor (beta chain) was identified during a study of shared clonotypes between healthy human individuals. Deletions cut 0 bases from V and 0 bases from J, with 8 bases between. Germline V gene data show CDR1 as SGHAT and CDR2 as FQNNGV. This CDR3 region has 16 residues. Measured with immunoSEQ multiplex PCR; TCRdb has only the in-frame clones, and not every one. The repertoire holds approximately 2.5 million clones, with 93% as singletons. Sequenced sample: naive CD4+ T cells from PBMCs. The subset here: CD45RA+ positively selected. The receptor comes from a man in his late teens or twenties in good health. Some clones in this sample may be carry-over from other donors' samples. This rearrangement joins TRBV11-2 to TRBJ1-4; no clear D. Here the CDR3 reads CASSLDRMSTNEKLFF. Here the CDR3 DNA reads TGTGCCAGCAGCTTAGATAGGATGTCAACTAATGAAAAACTGTTTTTT. Complete variable domain (other parts from reference TRBV11-2 and TRBJ1-4): EAGVAQSPRYKIIEKRQSVAFWCNPISGHATLYWYQQILGQGPKLLIQFQNNGVVDDSQLPKDRFSAERLKGVDSTLKIQPAKLEDSAVYLCASSLDRMSTNEKLFFGSGTQLSVL.